This T cell receptor beta chain was captured in a study of T-cell memory formation after mild COVID-19. The CDR3 extends over 16 amino acids. The V end was cut by 5 bases, the J end by 3 bases, with 16 bases between. Germline lookup yields CDR1 LGHDT and CDR2 YNNKEL (reference sequence). In this sample, this clonotype turned up many times. TCRdb passed the 5' RACE reads through MiXCR, listing each CDR3 protein once. The profile shows 140,000 or so distinct CDR3 sequences, approximately 6% of them singletons. The V gene is TRBV3-1, the J gene TRBJ2-2; possibly TRBD1 for D (6 bases). The sequenced material came from PBMCs or a T cell subset sorted from them (not recorded which). The clonotype was recovered from an adult woman who had mild COVID-19 (a few samples of this study predate the infection). Cell type and time point are not known. CDR3 loop: CASSEGGPEDTGELFF. The CDR3 nucleotides are TGTGCCAGCAGCGAAGGGGGACCCGAGGACACCGGGGAGCTGTTTTTT.